This T cell receptor (beta chain) was identified in a study of cytomegalovirus exposure and HLA in healthy donors. The CDR3 contains 13 residues. Trimming stripped 2 bases from V and 7 bases from J, with 14 bases between. CDR1 and CDR2 (germline): SQVTM, ANQGSEA. The PCR made use of 60 Vbeta and 13 Jbeta primers. The protocol was immunoSEQ multiplex PCR, while the TCRdb copy is restricted to in-frame clones and leaves out a portion. The sample records about 150,000 clones, roughly 81% being singletons. Remarks on this clone: At the DNA level, this CDR3 is encoded by other sequences in the same sample as well.

This receptor was taken from a woman younger than 30 in good health and CMV-seronegative. The chain combines TRBV29-1 with TRBJ2-5; a weak D match, TRBD1 (5 bases). Sample: PBMCs. DNA for the CDR3: TGCAGCGTTGAACAGGGCAGGGCTGGGACCCAGTACTTC. It encodes CSVEQGRAGTQYF. The whole variable domain, remainder taken from reference TRBV29-1 and TRBJ2-5, is SAVISQKPSRDICQRGTSLTIQCQVDSQVTMMFWYRQQPGQSLTLIATANQGSEATYESGFVIDKFPISRPNLTFSTLTVSNMSPEDSSIYLCSVEQGRAGTQYFGPGTRLLVL.